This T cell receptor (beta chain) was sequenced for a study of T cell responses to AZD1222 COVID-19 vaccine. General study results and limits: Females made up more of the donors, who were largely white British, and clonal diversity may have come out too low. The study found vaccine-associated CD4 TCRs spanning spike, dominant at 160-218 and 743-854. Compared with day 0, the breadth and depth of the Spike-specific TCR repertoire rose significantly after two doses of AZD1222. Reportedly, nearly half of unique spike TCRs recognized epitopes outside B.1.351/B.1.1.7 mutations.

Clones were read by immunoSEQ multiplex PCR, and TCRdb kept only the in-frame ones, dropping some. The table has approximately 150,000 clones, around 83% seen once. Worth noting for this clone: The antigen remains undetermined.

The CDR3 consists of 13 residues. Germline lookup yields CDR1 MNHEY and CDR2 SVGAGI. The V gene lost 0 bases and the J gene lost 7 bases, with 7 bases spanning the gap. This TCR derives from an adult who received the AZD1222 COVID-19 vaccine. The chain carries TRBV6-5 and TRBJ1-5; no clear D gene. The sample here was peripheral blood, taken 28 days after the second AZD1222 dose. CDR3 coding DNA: TGTGCCAGCAGTTACTCGTTTCGCCAGCCCCAGCATTTT. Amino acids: CASSYSFRQPQHF.